This T cell receptor (delta chain) is drawn from a study of gamma-delta T cells after stem cell transplantation. The germline gives CDR1 GEAIGNYY, CDR2 EKD. CDR3 length: 14 residues. V gave up 4 bases and J gave up 1 base, with 12 bases separating them. TCRdb re-analyzed the RT-PCR reads via CATT. The sample yields about 2,900 delta-chain clones, about 33% seen once. Within the sample, this clone is medium-sized. Different DNA sequences within this sample yield the same CDR3. Sequenced sample: gamma-delta T cells. This TCR was recovered from a human donor. It is not recorded whose cells these are; they may come from a transplant donor. The chain uses TRDV2 and TRDJ1; D possibly corresponds to TRDD3 (6 bases). CDR3 nucleotides: TGTGCCTGTGATTATCTGGGGCCCACCGATAAACTCATCTTT. Its protein product is CACDYLGPTDKLIF.